This T cell receptor (beta chain) emerged from a study of blood T cells in healthy people across ages. It was with a sample-barcoded 5' primer and a J-beta primer mix that a second PCR of roughly 7 to 12 cycles was run. TCRdb used MiXCR to reprocess the 5' RACE reads, holding one entry per CDR3 protein. The sample has around 820,000 distinct CDR3 sequences; 25% are singletons. The CDR3 has 13 residues. V was pared by 1 base and J by 5 bases, with 11 bases between. Germline loops: CDR1 DFQATT, CDR2 SNEGSKA (reference sequence). This clonotype was detected only a few times. These data were also filed under a second study, of T cells of mothers and their children.

The origin of this receptor is a boy aged 10-17 years in good health. The chain has TRBV20-1 and TRBJ2-5; the D gene is possibly TRBD2 (5 bases). The material sequenced was blood. The CDR3 reads CSARVGGSETQYF. CDR3 nucleotides: TGCAGTGCTAGAGTGGGCGGGTCGGAGACCCAGTACTTC.